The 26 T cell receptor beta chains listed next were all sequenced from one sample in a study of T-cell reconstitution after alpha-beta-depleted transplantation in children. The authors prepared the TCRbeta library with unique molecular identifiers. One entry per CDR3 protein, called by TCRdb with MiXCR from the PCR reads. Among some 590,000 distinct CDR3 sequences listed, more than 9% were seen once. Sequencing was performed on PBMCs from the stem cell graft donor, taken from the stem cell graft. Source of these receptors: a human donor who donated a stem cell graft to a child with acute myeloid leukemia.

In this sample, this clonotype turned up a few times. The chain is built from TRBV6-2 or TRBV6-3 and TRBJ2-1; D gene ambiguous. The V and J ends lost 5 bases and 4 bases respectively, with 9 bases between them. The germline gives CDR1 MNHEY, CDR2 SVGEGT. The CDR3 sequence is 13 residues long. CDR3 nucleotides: TGTGCCAGCAGTAAGGACGGATACAATGAGCAGTTCTTC. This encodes CASSKDGYNEQFF.

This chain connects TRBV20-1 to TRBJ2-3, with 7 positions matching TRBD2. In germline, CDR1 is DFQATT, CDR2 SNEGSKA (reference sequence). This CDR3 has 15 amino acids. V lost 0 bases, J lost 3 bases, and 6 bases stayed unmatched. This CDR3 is CSARDIGEGTDTQYF. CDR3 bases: TGCAGTGCTAGAGATATAGGGGAGGGGACAGATACGCAGTATTTT.

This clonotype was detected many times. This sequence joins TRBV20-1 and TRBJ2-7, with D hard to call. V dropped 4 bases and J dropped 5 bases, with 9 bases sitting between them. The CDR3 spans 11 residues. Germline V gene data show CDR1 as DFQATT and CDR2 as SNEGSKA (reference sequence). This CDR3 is CSAKPRHEQYF. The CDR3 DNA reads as TGCAGTGCTAAACCCAGGCACGAGCAGTACTTC.

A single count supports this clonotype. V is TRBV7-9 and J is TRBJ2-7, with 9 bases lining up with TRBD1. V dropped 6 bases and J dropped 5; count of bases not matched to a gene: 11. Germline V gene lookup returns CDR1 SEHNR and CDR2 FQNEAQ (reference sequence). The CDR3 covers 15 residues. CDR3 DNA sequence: TGTGCCAGCAGGCCCTCCCGGGACAGGGATAACGAGCAGTACTTC. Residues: CASRPSRDRDNEQYF.

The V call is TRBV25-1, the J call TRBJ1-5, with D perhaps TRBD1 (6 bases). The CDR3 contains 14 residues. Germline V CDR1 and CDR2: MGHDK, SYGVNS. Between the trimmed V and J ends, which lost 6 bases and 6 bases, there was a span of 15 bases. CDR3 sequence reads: CASRSQGFSQPQHF. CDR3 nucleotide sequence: TGTGCCAGCAGATCACAGGGCTTTAGTCAGCCCCAGCATTTT.

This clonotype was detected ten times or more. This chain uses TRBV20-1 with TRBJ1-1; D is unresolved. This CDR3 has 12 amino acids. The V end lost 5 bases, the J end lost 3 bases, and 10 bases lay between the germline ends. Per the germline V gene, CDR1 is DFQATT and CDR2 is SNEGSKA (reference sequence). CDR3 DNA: TGCAGTGCTCCGACACACTACACTGAAGCTTTCTTT. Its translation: CSAPTHYTEAFF.

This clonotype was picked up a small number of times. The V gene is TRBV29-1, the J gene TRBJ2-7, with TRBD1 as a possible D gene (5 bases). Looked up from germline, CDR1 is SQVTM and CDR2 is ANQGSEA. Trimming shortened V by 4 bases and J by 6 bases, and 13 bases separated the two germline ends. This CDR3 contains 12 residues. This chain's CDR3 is CSVGHQGAEQYF. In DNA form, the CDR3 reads TGCAGCGTTGGACACCAAGGGGCCGAGCAGTACTTC.

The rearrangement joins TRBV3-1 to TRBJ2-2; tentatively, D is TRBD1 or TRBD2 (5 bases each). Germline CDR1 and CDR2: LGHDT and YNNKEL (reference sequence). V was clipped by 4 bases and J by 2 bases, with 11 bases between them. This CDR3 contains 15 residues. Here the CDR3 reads CASSLGETNTGELFF. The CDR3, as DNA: TGTGCCAGCAGCCTAGGGGAGACAAACACCGGGGAGCTGTTTTTT. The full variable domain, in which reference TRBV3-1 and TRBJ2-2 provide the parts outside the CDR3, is DTAVSQTPKYLVTQMGNDKSIKCEQNLGHDTMYWYKQDSKKFLKIMFSYNNKELIINETVPNRFSPKSPDKAHLNLHINSLELGDSAVYFCASSLGETNTGELFFGEGSRLTVL.

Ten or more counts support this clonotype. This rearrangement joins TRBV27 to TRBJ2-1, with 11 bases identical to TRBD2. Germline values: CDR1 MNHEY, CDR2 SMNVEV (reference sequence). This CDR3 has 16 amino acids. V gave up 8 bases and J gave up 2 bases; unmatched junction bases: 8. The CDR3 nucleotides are TGTGCCAGCCAGCTCGTAGCGGGAGGGACCTACAATGAGCAGTTCTTC. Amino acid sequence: CASQLVAGGTYNEQFF.

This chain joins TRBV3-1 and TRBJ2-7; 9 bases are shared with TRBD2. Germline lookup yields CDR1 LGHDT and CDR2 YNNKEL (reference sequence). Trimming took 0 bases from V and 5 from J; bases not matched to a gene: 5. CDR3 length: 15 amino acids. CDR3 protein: CASSQEREGRHEQYF. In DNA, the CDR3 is TGTGCCAGCAGCCAAGAGCGGGAGGGTCGACACGAGCAGTACTTC.

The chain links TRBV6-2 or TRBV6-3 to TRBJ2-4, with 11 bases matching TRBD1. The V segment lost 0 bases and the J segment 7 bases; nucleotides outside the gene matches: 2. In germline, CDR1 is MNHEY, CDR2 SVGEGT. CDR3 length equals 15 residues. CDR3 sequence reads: CASSYSGQGVNIQYF. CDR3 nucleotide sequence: TGTGCCAGCAGTTACTCGGGACAGGGGGTGAACATTCAGTACTTC.

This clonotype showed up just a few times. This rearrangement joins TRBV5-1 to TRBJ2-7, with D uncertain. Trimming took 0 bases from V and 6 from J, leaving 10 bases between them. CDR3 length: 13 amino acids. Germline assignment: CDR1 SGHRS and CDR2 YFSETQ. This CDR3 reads CASSLGLNGEQYF. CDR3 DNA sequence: TGCGCCAGCAGCTTGGGTTTGAATGGCGAGCAGTACTTC.

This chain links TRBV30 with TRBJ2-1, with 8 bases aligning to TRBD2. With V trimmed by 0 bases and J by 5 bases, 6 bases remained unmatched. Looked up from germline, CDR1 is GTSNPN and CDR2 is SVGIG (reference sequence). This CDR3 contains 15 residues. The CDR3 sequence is CAWSVQSGSNNEQFF. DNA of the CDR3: TGTGCCTGGAGTGTACAAAGCGGGAGTAACAATGAGCAGTTCTTC. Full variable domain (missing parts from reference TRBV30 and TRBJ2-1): SQTIHQWPATLVQPVGSPLSLECTVEGTSNPNLYWYRQAAGRGLQLLFYSVGIGQISSEVPQNLSASRPQDRQFILSSKKLLLSDSGFYLCAWSVQSGSNNEQFFGPGTRLTVL.

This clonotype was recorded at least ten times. CDR3: CASSGQGAEAFF. The CDR3 DNA reads as TGTGCCAGCAGCGGACAGGGGGCGGAAGCTTTCTTT. V and J are TRBV9 and TRBJ1-1; TRBD1 matches at 10 bases. This CDR3 is built from 12 residues. Per the germline V gene, CDR1 is SGDLS and CDR2 is YYNGEE. The V and J ends lost 3 bases and 8 bases, in that order; junction bases with no gene match: 1.

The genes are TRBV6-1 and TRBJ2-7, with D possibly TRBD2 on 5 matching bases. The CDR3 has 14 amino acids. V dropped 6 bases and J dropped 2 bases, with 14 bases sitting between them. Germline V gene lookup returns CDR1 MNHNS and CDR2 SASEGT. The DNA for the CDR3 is TGTGCCAGCAGAAAAAACGAGGGCCCCTACGAGCAGTACTTC. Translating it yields CASRKNEGPYEQYF.

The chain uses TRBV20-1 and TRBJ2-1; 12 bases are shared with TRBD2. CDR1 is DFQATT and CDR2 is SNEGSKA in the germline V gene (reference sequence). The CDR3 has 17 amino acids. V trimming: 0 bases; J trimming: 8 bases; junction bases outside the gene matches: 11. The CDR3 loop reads CSARDLTSGSVGYEQFF. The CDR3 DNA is TGCAGTGCTAGAGATTTGACTAGCGGGAGCGTCGGCTATGAGCAGTTCTTC.

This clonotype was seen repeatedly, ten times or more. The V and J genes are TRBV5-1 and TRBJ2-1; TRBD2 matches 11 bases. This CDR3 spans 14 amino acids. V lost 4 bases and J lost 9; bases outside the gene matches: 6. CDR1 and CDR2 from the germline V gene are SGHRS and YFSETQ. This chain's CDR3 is CASSTSGRVSEQFF. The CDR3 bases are TGCGCCAGCAGCACTAGCGGGAGAGTATCTGAGCAGTTCTTC.

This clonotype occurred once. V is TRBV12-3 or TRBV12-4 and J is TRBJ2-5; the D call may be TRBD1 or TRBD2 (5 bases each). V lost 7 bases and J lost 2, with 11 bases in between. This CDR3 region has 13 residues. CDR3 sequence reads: CASTGSSQETQYF. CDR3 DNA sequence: TGTGCCAGCACAGGGAGTTCACAAGAGACCCAGTACTTC.

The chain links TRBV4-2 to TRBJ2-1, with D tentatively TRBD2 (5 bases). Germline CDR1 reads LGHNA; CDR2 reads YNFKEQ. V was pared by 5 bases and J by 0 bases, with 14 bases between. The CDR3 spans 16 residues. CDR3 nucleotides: TGTGCCAGCAGCGGTTGGCCTAGCAGCTCCTACAATGAGCAGTTCTTC. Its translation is CASSGWPSSSYNEQFF.

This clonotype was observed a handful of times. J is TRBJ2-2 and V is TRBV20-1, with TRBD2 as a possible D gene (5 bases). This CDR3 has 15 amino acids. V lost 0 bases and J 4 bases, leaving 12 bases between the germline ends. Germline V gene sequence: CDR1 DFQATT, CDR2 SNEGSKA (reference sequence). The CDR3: CSARDLLRGTGELFF. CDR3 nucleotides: TGCAGTGCTAGAGACTTACTCCGGGGCACCGGGGAGCTGTTTTTT.

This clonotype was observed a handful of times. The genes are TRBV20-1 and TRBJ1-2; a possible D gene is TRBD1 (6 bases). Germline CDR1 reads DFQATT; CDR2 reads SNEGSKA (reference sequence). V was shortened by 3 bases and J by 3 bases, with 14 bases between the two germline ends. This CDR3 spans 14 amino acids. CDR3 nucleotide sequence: TGCAGTGCTAGGGGAGGGGGGTTCGACTATGGCTACACCTTC. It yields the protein CSARGGGFDYGYTF.

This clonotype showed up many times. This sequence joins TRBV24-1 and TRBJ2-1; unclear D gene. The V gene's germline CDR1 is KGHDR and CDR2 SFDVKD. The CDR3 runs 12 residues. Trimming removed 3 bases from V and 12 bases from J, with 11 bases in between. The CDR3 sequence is CATSDPNFRQFF. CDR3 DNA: TGTGCCACCAGTGATCCTAACTTCCGGCAGTTCTTC.

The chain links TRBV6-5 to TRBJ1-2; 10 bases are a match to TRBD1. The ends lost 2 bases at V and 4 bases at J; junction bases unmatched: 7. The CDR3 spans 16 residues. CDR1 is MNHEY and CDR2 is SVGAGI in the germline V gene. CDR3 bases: TGTGCCAGCAGTTACCTAAGGACAGGGGGGGGCTATGGCTACACCTTC. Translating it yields CASSYLRTGGGYGYTF.

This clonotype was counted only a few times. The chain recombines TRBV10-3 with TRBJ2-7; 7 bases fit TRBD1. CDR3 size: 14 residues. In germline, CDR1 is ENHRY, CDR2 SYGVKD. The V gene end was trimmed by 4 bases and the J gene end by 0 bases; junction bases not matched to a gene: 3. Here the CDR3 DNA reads TGTGCCATCAGTGCGGGACAGAACTCCTACGAGCAGTACTTC. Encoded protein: CAISAGQNSYEQYF.

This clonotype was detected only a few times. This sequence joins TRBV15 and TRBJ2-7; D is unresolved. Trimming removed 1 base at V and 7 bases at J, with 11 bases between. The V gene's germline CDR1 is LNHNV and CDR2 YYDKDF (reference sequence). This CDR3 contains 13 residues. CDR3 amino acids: CATSRARAVEQYF. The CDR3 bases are TGTGCCACCAGCAGAGCCCGAGCAGTGGAGCAGTACTTC.

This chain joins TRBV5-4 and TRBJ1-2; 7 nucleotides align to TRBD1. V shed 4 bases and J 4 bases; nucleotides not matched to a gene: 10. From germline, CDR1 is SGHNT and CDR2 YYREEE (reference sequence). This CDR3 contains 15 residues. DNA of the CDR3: TGTGCCAGCAGCGCCCCCGCGACAGGGATCTATGGCTACACCTTC. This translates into CASSAPATGIYGYTF. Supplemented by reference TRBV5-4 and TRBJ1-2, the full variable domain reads ETGVTQSPTHLIKTRGQQVTLRCSSQSGHNTVSWYQQALGQGPQFIFQYYREEENGRGNFPPRFSGLQFPNYSSELNVNALELDDSALYLCASSAPATGIYGYTFGSGTRLTVV.